This T cell receptor (beta chain) was identified in a study of radiation and T cells in renal cell carcinoma. Whole-study context: Nephrectomy followed 15 Gy stereotactic body radiation by 4 weeks. General study points: Top tumor clonotypes rose in blood 2 weeks post-radiation, then contracted.

Points on this clone: Its antigen is currently unknown.

This CDR3 contains 13 residues. Germline loops: CDR1 PRHDT, CDR2 FYEKMQ (reference sequence). Trimming stripped 5 bases from V and 2 bases from J, with 10 bases between. Only in-frame clones appear in the TCRdb table, and some are missing; sequencing was by immunoSEQ multiplex PCR. The sample contains some 120,000 clones, over 75% of which appear only once. Time point of the sample: blood 2 weeks post-SBRT. Regarding treatment: 15 Gy SBRT to primary tumor, nephrectomy 4 weeks later. After SBRT, blood was collected at 2 and 4 weeks, plus baseline. The patient's renal cell carcinoma had clear cell pathology.

This material consisted of blood, taken from a patient whose treatment included radiotherapy and nephrectomy. This clonotype was sampled from a woman aged 55-69 years with renal cell carcinoma. The chain couples TRBV13 to TRBJ2-7, with D possibly matching TRBD2 (5 bases). CDR3 sequence reads: CASSIGEPYEQYF. The CDR3 DNA follows: TGTGCCAGCAGCATCGGGGAACCCTACGAGCAGTACTTC.